This is a list of T cell receptor beta chains from one sample in a study of T cell changes during pregnancy in multiple sclerosis. TCRdb's copy holds only in-frame clones and misses some; the assay was immunoSEQ multiplex PCR. Among 50,000 to 70,000 clones listed, 80% to 95% were seen once. Sequencing used peripheral blood, obtained in the second trimester of pregnancy. Source of these receptors: a female donor with multiple sclerosis, enrolled in a pregnancy study. The CDR3 runs from the conserved cysteine through the conserved F or W. The D gene is left open where the match is weak. A clone size is listed for some rows: how often the clone was seen (once, few, many), or a class if it is expanded.

>TRBJ1-4|.|TRBV2|.
CASESQGPYEKLFF
TGTGCCAGCGAGAGCCAGGGTCCATATGAAAAACTGTTTTTT
>TRBJ1-3|.|TRBV5-6|TRBD1
CASSLGGTGIGNTIYF
TGTGCCAGCAGCTTGGGTGGGACAGGGATCGGAAACACCATATATTTT
>TRBJ2-7|.|TRBV7-2|TRBD1
CASSFLRDRVGAYEQYF
TGTGCCAGCAGCTTCCTCCGGGACAGGGTAGGGGCCTACGAGCAGTACTTC
>TRBJ2-7|.|TRBV27|.
CASSFGSFPYEQYF
TGTGCCAGCAGTTTCGGTAGTTTCCCCTACGAGCAGTACTTC
>TRBJ2-2|.|TRBV19|TRBD1
CASSSYYPGQGMNTGELFF
TGTGCCAGTAGTAGCTACTACCCGGGACAGGGGATGAACACCGGGGAGCTGTTTTTT
>TRBJ2-6|.|TRBV5-1|.
CASRLYSQGKGANVLTF
TGCGCCAGCAGACTCTATTCGCAGGGTAAAGGGGCCAACGTCCTGACTTTC
>TRBJ1-1|.|TRBV19|.
CASRGLSYSTEAFF
TGTGCCAGTAGGGGGCTCAGCTATAGCACTGAAGCTTTCTTT
>TRBJ1-5|once|TRBV28|.
CASVGGGRNQPQHF
TGTGCCAGCGTTGGGGGGGGGCGCAATCAGCCCCAGCATTTT
>TRBJ2-5|.|TRBV21-1|.
CASRGIAGVEETQYF
TGTGCCAGCAGGGGTATAGCGGGAGTGGAGGAGACCCAGTACTTC
>TRBJ2-5|.|TRBV18|.
CASSRSRGEETQYF
TGTGCCAGCTCACGCAGCAGGGGCGAAGAGACCCAGTACTTC
>TRBJ1-5|many|TRBV6-5|.
CASKKLLSNQPQHF
TGTGCCAGCAAAAAACTCCTTAGCAATCAGCCCCAGCATTTT
>TRBJ1-2|.|TRBV19|.
CASNAGRGYGYTF
TGTGCCAGTAACGCGGGCCGGGGCTATGGCTACACCTTC
>TRBJ2-1|once|TRBV7-9|TRBD1
CASSGRQGHNEQFF
TGTGCCAGCAGCGGGAGACAGGGGCACAATGAGCAGTTCTTC